Listed below are T cell receptor beta chains from one sample, sequenced in a study of brain T cells in children with intractable seizures. Sequenced by immunoSEQ multiplex PCR; TCRdb stores in-frame clones only, minus some. The sample includes about 340,000 clones, roughly 92% seen only once; the top ten take 5.7%. The source was peripheral blood, collected 4 to 6 months after surgery. The receptor source for this set is a boy in the first two years of life with tuberous sclerosis and intractable seizures. Each CDR3 is given without its conserved first and last residue. Each record gives: clone size, D gene, J gene, V gene, CDR3 protein. A D gene is named only where the DNA matches it firmly. Where a row states a size, it is once, few, many or the class of an expanded clone; other rows omit it.

clone_size: NA; d_call: NA; j_call: TRBJ1-6; v_call: TRBV6-5; cdr3_aa: ASSYSRRRYNSPLH
clone_size: NA; d_call: NA; j_call: TRBJ2-3; v_call: TRBV5-6; cdr3_aa: ASSYGRMGYGDTQY
clone_size: NA; d_call: TRBD1; j_call: TRBJ2-7; v_call: TRBV6-5; cdr3_aa: ASSPDRGNYEQY
clone_size: NA; d_call: NA; j_call: TRBJ2-5; v_call: TRBV6-1; cdr3_aa: ASSEWGSQETQY
clone_size: NA; d_call: TRBD2; j_call: TRBJ2-1; v_call: TRBV28; cdr3_aa: ASSLVGGIDEQF
clone_size: NA; d_call: NA; j_call: TRBJ2-7; v_call: TRBV9; cdr3_aa: ASSDGSSYEQY
clone_size: NA; d_call: NA; j_call: TRBJ2-7; v_call: TRBV6-7; cdr3_aa: ASRSYEQY
clone_size: NA; d_call: NA; j_call: TRBJ2-1; v_call: TRBV10-2; cdr3_aa: ASSGSGGAAYNEQF
clone_size: once; d_call: TRBD2; j_call: TRBJ2-1; v_call: TRBV15; cdr3_aa: ATSGTERERDEQF
clone_size: NA; d_call: NA; j_call: TRBJ1-4; v_call: TRBV7-2; cdr3_aa: ASSLGGRGEKLF
clone_size: once; d_call: NA; j_call: TRBJ2-2; v_call: TRBV9; cdr3_aa: ASSVGTGRPNTGELF
clone_size: NA; d_call: NA; j_call: TRBJ1-1; v_call: TRBV7-9; cdr3_aa: ASRSSGVKGTEAF
clone_size: NA; d_call: NA; j_call: TRBJ2-3; v_call: TRBV6-5; cdr3_aa: ASKGMGTTDTQY
clone_size: once; d_call: TRBD2; j_call: TRBJ2-2; v_call: TRBV4-2; cdr3_aa: ASSSRGSGGDYTGELF
clone_size: NA; d_call: NA; j_call: TRBJ2-7; v_call: TRBV2; cdr3_aa: ATMYRELTIGTYEQY
clone_size: NA; d_call: NA; j_call: TRBJ2-2; v_call: TRBV2; cdr3_aa: ASSPDHGPGELF
clone_size: NA; d_call: TRBD1; j_call: TRBJ1-1; v_call: TRBV18; cdr3_aa: ASSATGEHTEAF
clone_size: NA; d_call: NA; j_call: TRBJ1-5; v_call: TRBV28; cdr3_aa: ASSLVNSNQPQH
clone_size: NA; d_call: NA; j_call: TRBJ2-3; v_call: TRBV11-2; cdr3_aa: ASSLDPIGGGDTQY
clone_size: NA; d_call: TRBD1; j_call: TRBJ2-3; v_call: TRBV7-9; cdr3_aa: ASSQAGTGGPAQY
clone_size: once; d_call: TRBD1; j_call: TRBJ1-2; v_call: TRBV5-4; cdr3_aa: ASSGNRGQGLNYGYT
clone_size: NA; d_call: NA; j_call: TRBJ2-7; v_call: TRBV19; cdr3_aa: ASSSGTYPTEQY
clone_size: few; d_call: NA; j_call: TRBJ1-5; v_call: TRBV4-1; cdr3_aa: ASSHPSYEPQH
clone_size: once; d_call: NA; j_call: TRBJ1-6; v_call: TRBV9; cdr3_aa: ASSVDVGESPLH
clone_size: once; d_call: NA; j_call: TRBJ1-1; v_call: TRBV7-9; cdr3_aa: ASSSARGQGDTEAF
clone_size: NA; d_call: NA; j_call: TRBJ2-3; v_call: TRBV27; cdr3_aa: ASSPWTSTDTQY
clone_size: NA; d_call: NA; j_call: TRBJ2-3; v_call: TRBV7-2; cdr3_aa: ASSLGDYWALDTQY
clone_size: NA; d_call: NA; j_call: TRBJ2-1; v_call: TRBV5-1; cdr3_aa: ASSLTDYNEQF
clone_size: NA; d_call: TRBD2; j_call: TRBJ2-7; v_call: TRBV30; cdr3_aa: AEHGREVEQY
clone_size: NA; d_call: NA; j_call: TRBJ2-5; v_call: TRBV4-1; cdr3_aa: ASSQQSRTGETQY
clone_size: NA; d_call: NA; j_call: TRBJ1-1; v_call: TRBV27; cdr3_aa: ASSLRGPYYTEAF
clone_size: NA; d_call: TRBD2; j_call: TRBJ2-5; v_call: TRBV5-4; cdr3_aa: ASSSRGGETQY
clone_size: NA; d_call: NA; j_call: TRBJ2-1; v_call: TRBV28; cdr3_aa: ASSLGGLGQF
clone_size: NA; d_call: TRBD1; j_call: TRBJ1-3; v_call: TRBV6-1; cdr3_aa: ASSGWTGSSGNTIY
clone_size: NA; d_call: TRBD1; j_call: TRBJ2-1; v_call: TRBV5-1; cdr3_aa: ASSLVPGQGYNEQF
clone_size: NA; d_call: TRBD1; j_call: TRBJ2-5; v_call: TRBV19; cdr3_aa: ASTRGTGGAGKETQY
clone_size: NA; d_call: NA; j_call: TRBJ1-2; v_call: TRBV7-9; cdr3_aa: ASSSGSRGFRGGDYGYT
clone_size: NA; d_call: NA; j_call: TRBJ1-1; v_call: TRBV25-1; cdr3_aa: ASSVGGFTEAF
clone_size: NA; d_call: TRBD1; j_call: TRBJ1-4; v_call: TRBV5-1; cdr3_aa: ASSTGTGGEKLF
clone_size: NA; d_call: NA; j_call: TRBJ2-2; v_call: TRBV6-5; cdr3_aa: ASRVPNTGELF
clone_size: NA; d_call: NA; j_call: TRBJ2-1; v_call: TRBV11-3; cdr3_aa: ASSPHRGEQF
clone_size: once; d_call: NA; j_call: TRBJ1-5; v_call: TRBV13; cdr3_aa: ASSPRGSNQPQH
clone_size: NA; d_call: NA; j_call: TRBJ2-5; v_call: TRBV5-4; cdr3_aa: ASSTQTPETQY
clone_size: NA; d_call: NA; j_call: TRBJ1-2; v_call: TRBV6-5; cdr3_aa: ASSYSGNGYT
clone_size: NA; d_call: TRBD1; j_call: TRBJ1-6; v_call: TRBV5-1; cdr3_aa: ASSLVPTGGYNSPLH
clone_size: NA; d_call: NA; j_call: TRBJ2-2; v_call: TRBV15; cdr3_aa: ATGLSGTGELF
clone_size: NA; d_call: TRBD2; j_call: TRBJ2-7; v_call: TRBV6-4; cdr3_aa: ASPRGGPYEQY
clone_size: NA; d_call: NA; j_call: TRBJ2-1; v_call: TRBV5-5; cdr3_aa: ASSLDRERNEQF
clone_size: NA; d_call: NA; j_call: TRBJ2-5; v_call: TRBV24-1; cdr3_aa: ATSRGETQY